This T cell receptor beta chain was recorded in a study of CD8 T cells in ankylosing spondylitis. Notes on this clonotype: This clone may be a read error of a much larger clone one base away.

TCRdb re-derived calls from the 5' RACE reads in MiXCR, one entry per CDR3 protein. The table includes 200,000 to 250,000 distinct CDR3 sequences, more than 9% detected once. The CDR3 totals 14 residues. Germline V gives CDR1 KGHSH, CDR2 LQKENI. The receptor's source is a male donor with ankylosing spondylitis or in good health (not recorded which). The rearrangement links TRBV18 to TRBJ2-1; D is ambiguous. The specimen sequenced was blood, either unsorted or a sorted T cell fraction (not recorded which). The DNA of the CDR3 is TGTACCAGCTCACCACCCCCAGCTCGGGATGAGCAGTTCTTC. It is translated as CTSSPPPARDEQFF. The variable domain in full, completed from reference TRBV18 and TRBJ2-1, reads NAGVMQNPRHLVRRRGQEARLRCSPMKGHSHVYWYRQLPEEGLKFMVYLQKENIIDESGMPKERFSAEFPKEGPSILRIQQVVRGDSAAYFCTSSPPPARDEQFFGPGTRLTVL.